The next 11 T cell receptor beta chains were all read from a single sample in a study of patients and donors after allogeneic stem cell transplantation. Using its own MiXCR run on the RT-PCR reads, TCRdb lists one record per CDR3 protein. Among over 150,000 distinct CDR3 sequences listed, 41% were seen once. The sequenced sample was blood, either unsorted or a sorted T cell fraction (not recorded which). The receptors were sampled from a human donor who was either an allogeneic HSCT recipient or a stem cell or donor lymphocyte infusion donor (not recorded which). It is not recorded whose cells these are; they may come from a transplant donor.

The chain is built from TRBV2 and TRBJ1-5, with 8 bases fitting TRBD1. The germline V gene has CDR1 SNHLY and CDR2 FYNNEI. The CDR3 contains 14 residues. With V trimmed by 3 bases and J by 4 bases, 2 bases remained unmatched. The CDR3 protein is CASSDTGGNQPQHF. In DNA, the CDR3 is TGTGCCAGCAGTGATACAGGGGGAAATCAGCCCCAGCATTTT.

The chain has TRBV20-1 and TRBJ1-2; maybe TRBD1 (5 bases). The germline V gene encodes CDR1 DFQATT and CDR2 SNEGSKA (reference sequence). V shed 6 bases and J shed 8 bases, with 19 bases lying between them. The CDR3 covers 13 residues. This CDR3 is CSATTGTTGGYTF. As DNA, the CDR3 is TGCAGTGCAACCACCGGGACCACTGGGGGCTACACCTTC.

The CDR3 nucleotides read TGCAGTGCTAGGTCCTTGAGGGTGGGTGAGCAGTTCTTC. Protein: CSARSLRVGEQFF. The chain has TRBV20-1 and TRBJ2-1; possibly TRBD2 for D (5 bases). Germline-derived CDR1 and CDR2 are DFQATT and SNEGSKA (reference sequence). This CDR3 is built from 13 residues. V was shortened by 3 bases and J by 9 bases, with 15 bases between the two germline ends.

The genes are TRBV4-2 and TRBJ1-2; 9 nucleotides line up with TRBD1. Germline V gene sequence: CDR1 LGHNA, CDR2 YNFKEQ. V lost 5 bases and J lost 5; bases outside the gene matches: 6. The CDR3 length is 14 residues. CDR3 sequence (DNA): TGTGCCAGCAGCTTCCGACAGGGGGGGTATGGCTACACCTTC. Protein product: CASSFRQGGYGYTF.

The chain joins TRBV27 to TRBJ2-1, with 7 bases lining up with TRBD1. This CDR3 comprises 14 residues. CDR1 and CDR2 (germline): MNHEY, SMNVEV (reference sequence). J gave up 8 bases and V 4 bases, and 8 bases lay outside the gene matches. This chain's CDR3 is CASSSSDRVDEQFF. The CDR3 nucleotides read TGTGCCAGCAGTTCGAGCGACAGGGTCGATGAGCAGTTCTTC.

The chain links TRBV16 to TRBJ1-6; 7 bases map to TRBD1. CDR1 and CDR2 (germline): KGHSY, FQNENV. This CDR3 comprises 17 residues. The V and J ends lost 1 base and 4 bases, in that order; junction bases with no gene match: 7. CDR3 DNA sequence: TGTGCCAGCAGCCAATTTGAGACAGGGTCATATAATTCACCCCTCCACTTT. The encoded protein is CASSQFETGSYNSPLHF.

This clonotype was observed a handful of times. The chain is built from TRBV4-2 and TRBJ2-1; TRBD2 aligns across 10 bases. This CDR3 contains 15 residues. Trimming removed 4 bases from V and 7 bases from J; junction bases left unmatched: 7. CDR1 and CDR2 (germline): LGHNA, YNFKEQ. In nucleotides, the CDR3 is TGTGCCAGCAGCCCCCTAGCGGGAGTATCAAATGAGCAGTTCTTC. Amino acid sequence: CASSPLAGVSNEQFF.

This clonotype was observed a few times. The chain has TRBV4-3 and TRBJ1-1; D is ambiguous. Trimming stripped 0 bases from V and 0 bases from J, with 11 bases between. Germline loops: CDR1 LGHNA, CDR2 YSLEER. This CDR3 has 16 residues. This chain's CDR3 is CASSQDFQHLNTEAFF. As DNA, the CDR3 is TGCGCCAGCAGCCAAGATTTTCAGCATTTGAACACTGAAGCTTTCTTT.

The chain has TRBV7-6 and TRBJ1-3; TRBD1 matches 7 bases. With 2 bases clipped from V and 0 bases from J, the junction kept 4 bases outside the gene matches. Per the germline V gene, CDR1 is SGHVS and CDR2 is FNYEAQ. The CDR3 spans 16 residues. Here the CDR3 DNA reads TGTGCCAGCAGCTTACAACAGGGGAGCTCTGGAAACACCATATATTTT. Its protein is CASSLQQGSSGNTIYF.

This clonotype has just a few counts. The V gene is TRBV5-1, the J gene TRBJ1-1; D gene uncertain. There are 13 residues in the CDR3. CDR1 and CDR2 (germline): SGHRS, YFSETQ. Trimming took 2 bases from V and 7 from J, leaving 12 bases between them. The chain's CDR3 is CASSLYIRDEAFF. DNA for the CDR3: TGCGCCAGCAGCTTATATATCCGAGATGAAGCTTTCTTT.

V usage is TRBV4-3 and J usage is TRBJ1-2, with 10 bases lining up with TRBD1. V trimming: 0 bases; J trimming: 5 bases; junction bases outside the gene matches: 3. This CDR3 contains 15 residues. Per the germline V gene, CDR1 is LGHNA and CDR2 is YSLEER. The CDR3 reads CASSQEGDRGYGYTF. The DNA for the CDR3 is TGCGCCAGCAGCCAAGAGGGGGACAGGGGATATGGCTACACCTTC.